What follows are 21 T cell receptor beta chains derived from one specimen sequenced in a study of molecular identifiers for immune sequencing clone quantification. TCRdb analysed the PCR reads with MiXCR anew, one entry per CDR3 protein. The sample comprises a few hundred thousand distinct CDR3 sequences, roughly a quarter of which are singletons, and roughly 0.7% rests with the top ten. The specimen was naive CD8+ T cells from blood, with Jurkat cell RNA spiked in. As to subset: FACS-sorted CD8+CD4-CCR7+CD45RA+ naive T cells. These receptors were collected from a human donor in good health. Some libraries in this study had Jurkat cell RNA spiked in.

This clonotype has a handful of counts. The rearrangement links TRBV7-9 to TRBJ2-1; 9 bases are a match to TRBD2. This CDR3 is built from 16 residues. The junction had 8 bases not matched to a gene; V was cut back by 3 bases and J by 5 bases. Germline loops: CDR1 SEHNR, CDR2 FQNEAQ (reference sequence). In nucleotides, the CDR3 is TGTGCCAGCAGCTTCTTGGGCGGGGGGGCTGACAATGAGCAGTTCTTC. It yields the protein CASSFLGGGADNEQFF.

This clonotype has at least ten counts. In nucleotides, the CDR3 is TGTGCCAGCAGCTTATTGTCTGGACTAGAGAACCAAGAGACCCAGTACTTC. Translation gives CASSLLSGLENQETQYF. The rearrangement links TRBV7-6 to TRBJ2-5, with 7 bases lining up with TRBD2. From germline, CDR1 is SGHVS and CDR2 FNYEAQ. V trimming: 2 bases; J trimming: 0 bases; junction bases outside the gene matches: 9. This CDR3 has 17 amino acids.

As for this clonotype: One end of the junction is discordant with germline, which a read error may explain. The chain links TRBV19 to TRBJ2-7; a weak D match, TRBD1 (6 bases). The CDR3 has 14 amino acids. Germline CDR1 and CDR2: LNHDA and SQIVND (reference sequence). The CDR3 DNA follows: TGTGCCAGTAGTTACCGGGACACCTCCTGCGAGCAGTACTTC. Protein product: CASSYRDTSCEQYF.

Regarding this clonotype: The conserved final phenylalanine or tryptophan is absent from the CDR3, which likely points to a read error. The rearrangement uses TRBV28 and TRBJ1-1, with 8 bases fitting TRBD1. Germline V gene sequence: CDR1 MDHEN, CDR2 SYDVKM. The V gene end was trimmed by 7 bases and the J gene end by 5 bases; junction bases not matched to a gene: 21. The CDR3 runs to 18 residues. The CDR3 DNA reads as TGTGCCAGCACTTCCCATGGGGGGCGGGGACAGGAATCTACTGAAGCTTTCTAT. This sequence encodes CASTSHGGRGQESTEAFY.

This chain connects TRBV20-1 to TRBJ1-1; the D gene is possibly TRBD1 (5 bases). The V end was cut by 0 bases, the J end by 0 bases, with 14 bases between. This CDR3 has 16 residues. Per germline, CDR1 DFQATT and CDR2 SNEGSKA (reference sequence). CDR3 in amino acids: CSARDARDDLNTEAFF. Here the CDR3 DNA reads TGCAGTGCTAGAGATGCGAGGGACGATCTGAACACTGAAGCTTTCTTT.

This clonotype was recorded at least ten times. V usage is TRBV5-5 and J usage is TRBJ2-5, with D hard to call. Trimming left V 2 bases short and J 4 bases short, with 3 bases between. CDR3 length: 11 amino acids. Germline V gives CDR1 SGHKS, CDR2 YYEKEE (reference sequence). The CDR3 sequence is CASSFTETQYF. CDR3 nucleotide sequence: TGTGCCAGCAGCTTCACAGAGACCCAGTACTTC.

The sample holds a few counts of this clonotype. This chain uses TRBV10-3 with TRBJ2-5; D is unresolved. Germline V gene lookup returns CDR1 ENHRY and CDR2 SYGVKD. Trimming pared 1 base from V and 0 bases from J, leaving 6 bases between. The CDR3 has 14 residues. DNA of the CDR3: TGTGCCATCAGTGAGTGGGCGGACCAAGAGACCCAGTACTTC. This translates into CAISEWADQETQYF.

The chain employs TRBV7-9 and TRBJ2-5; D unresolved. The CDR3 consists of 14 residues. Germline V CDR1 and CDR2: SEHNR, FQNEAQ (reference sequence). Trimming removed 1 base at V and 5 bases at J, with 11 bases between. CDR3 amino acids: CASSLEELLETQYF. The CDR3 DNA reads TGTGCCAGCAGCTTAGAGGAGCTTTTGGAGACCCAGTACTTC.

The CDR3 here is CASSGTGSNDEQYF. Written as DNA, the CDR3 is TGTGCCAGTAGTGGGACAGGGTCAAACGACGAGCAGTACTTC. The chain combines TRBV19 with TRBJ2-7, with 9 bases fitting TRBD1. The V gene's germline CDR1 is LNHDA and CDR2 SQIVND (reference sequence). The CDR3 covers 14 residues. The J segment lost 5 bases and the V segment lost 5 bases, leaving 7 bases of the junction unmatched.

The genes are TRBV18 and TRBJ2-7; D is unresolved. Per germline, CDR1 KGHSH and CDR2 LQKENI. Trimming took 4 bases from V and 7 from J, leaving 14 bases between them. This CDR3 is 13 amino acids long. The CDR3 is CASSLSEVSEQYF. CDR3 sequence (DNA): TGTGCCAGCTCACTGTCTGAGGTCTCGGAGCAGTACTTC. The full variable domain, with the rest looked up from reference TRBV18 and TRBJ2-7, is NAGVMQNPRHLVRRRGQEARLRCSPMKGHSHVYWYRQLPEEGLKFMVYLQKENIIDESGMPKERFSAEFPKEGPSILRIQQVVRGDSAAYFCASSLSEVSEQYFGPGTRLTVT.

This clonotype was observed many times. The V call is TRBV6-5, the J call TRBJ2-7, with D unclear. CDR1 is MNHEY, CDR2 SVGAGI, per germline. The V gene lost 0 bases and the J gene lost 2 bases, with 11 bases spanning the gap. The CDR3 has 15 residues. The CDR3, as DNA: TGTGCCAGCAGTTACTCAGGGCTGAGTACCTACGAGCAGTACTTC. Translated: CASSYSGLSTYEQYF.

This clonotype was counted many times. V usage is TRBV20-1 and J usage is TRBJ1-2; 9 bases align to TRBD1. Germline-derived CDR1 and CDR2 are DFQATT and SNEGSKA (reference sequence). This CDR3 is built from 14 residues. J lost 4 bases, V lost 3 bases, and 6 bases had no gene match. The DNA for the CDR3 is TGCAGTGCTAGGGACAGGGGTATAGGCTATGGCTACACCTTC. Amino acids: CSARDRGIGYGYTF.

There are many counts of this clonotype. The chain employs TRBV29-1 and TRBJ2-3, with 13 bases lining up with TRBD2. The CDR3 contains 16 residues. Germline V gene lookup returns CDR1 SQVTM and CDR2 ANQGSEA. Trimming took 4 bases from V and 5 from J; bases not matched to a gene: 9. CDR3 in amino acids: CSVVKRTSGSGDTQYF. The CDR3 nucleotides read TGCAGCGTTGTTAAAAGGACTAGCGGGAGCGGAGATACGCAGTATTTT.

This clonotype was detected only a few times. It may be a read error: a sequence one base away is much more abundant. The CDR3 here is CASSPRQYSNTEASF. The CDR3, as DNA: TGTGCCAGCAGTCCAAGACAGTACTCGAACACTGAAGCTTCCTTT. The chain recombines TRBV12-3 or TRBV12-4 with TRBJ1-1; weak D call: TRBD1 (5 bases). The CDR3 is 15 amino acids.

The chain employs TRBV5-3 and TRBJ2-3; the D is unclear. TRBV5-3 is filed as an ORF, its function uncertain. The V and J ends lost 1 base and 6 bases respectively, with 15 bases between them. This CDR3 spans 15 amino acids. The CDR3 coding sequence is TGTGCCAGAAGCTTGAACGGGCGGCCCGTCGATACGCAGTATTTT. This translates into CARSLNGRPVDTQYF.

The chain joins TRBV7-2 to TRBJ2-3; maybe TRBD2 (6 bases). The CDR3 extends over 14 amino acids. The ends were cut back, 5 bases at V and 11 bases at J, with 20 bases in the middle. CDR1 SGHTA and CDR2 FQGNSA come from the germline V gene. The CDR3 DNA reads TGTGCCAGCAGCCCGAGCGTGCGGGGTGGTATGCAGTATTTT. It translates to CASSPSVRGGMQYF.

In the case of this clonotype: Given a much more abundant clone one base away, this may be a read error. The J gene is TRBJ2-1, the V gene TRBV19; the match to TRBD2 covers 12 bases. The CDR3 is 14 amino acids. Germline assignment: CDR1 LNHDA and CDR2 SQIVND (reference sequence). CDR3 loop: CAGSSSGGVNEQFF. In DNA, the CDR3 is TGTGCCGGTAGTTCTAGCGGGGGGGTAAATGAGCAGTTCTTC. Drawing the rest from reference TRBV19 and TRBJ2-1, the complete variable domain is DGGITQSPKYLFRKEGQNVTLSCEQNLNHDAMYWYRQDPGQGLRLIYYSQIVNDFQKGDIAEGYSVSREKKESFPLTVTSAQKNPTAFYLCAGSSSGGVNEQFFGPGTRLTVL.

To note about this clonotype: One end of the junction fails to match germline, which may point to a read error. CDR3 coding DNA: TGTGCCAGCAGTTACTACCGCACAAATACGCAGTATTTT. Translation gives CASSYYRTNTQYF. This chain uses TRBV6-6 with TRBJ2-3; no reliable D call. The CDR3 length is 13 residues. The germline CDR1 and CDR2 sequences are MNHNY and SVGAGI (reference sequence).

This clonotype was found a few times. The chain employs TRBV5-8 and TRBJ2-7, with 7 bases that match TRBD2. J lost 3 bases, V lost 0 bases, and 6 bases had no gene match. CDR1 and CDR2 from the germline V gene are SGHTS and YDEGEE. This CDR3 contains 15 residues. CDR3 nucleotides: TGTGCCAGCAGCTTGGCCGGCGGGGGATACTACGAGCAGTACTTC. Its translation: CASSLAGGGYYEQYF.

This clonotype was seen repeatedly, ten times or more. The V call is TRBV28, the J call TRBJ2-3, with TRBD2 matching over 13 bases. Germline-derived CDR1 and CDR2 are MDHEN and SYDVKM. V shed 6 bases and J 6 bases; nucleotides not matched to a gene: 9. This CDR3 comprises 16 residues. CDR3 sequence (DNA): TGTGCCAGCAGAAAAACTAGCGGGGGGGCCGGTGATACGCAGTATTTT. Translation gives CASRKTSGGAGDTQYF.

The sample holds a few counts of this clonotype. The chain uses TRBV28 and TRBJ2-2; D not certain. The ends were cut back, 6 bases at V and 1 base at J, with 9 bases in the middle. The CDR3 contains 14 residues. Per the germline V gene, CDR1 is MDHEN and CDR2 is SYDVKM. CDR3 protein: CASSPGVNTGELFF. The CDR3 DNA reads TGTGCCAGCAGCCCGGGCGTGAACACCGGGGAGCTGTTTTTT.